These T cell receptor beta chains were read from a single sample in a study of blood T cell repertoires in COVID-19. Profiled with immunoSEQ multiplex PCR; TCRdb holds only in-frame clones, not every one. The table lists about 330,000 clones, 80% to 90% of them singletons. Material: peripheral blood. The source is a young man with COVID-19, enrolled during active disease. CDR3s leave out the opening cysteine and the closing phenylalanine or tryptophan. D genes are given only for firm matches.

J gene | V gene | D gene | CDR3 protein
TRBJ1-6 | TRBV19 | NA | ASSIMPGNSPLH
TRBJ1-2 | TRBV6-5 | NA | ASSYSQVGLNGYT
TRBJ1-5 | TRBV6-2/TRBV6-3 | NA | ASSWGRGGNQPQH
TRBJ1-3 | TRBV27 | NA | ASSTSGGGVGNTIY
TRBJ2-1 | TRBV20-1 | NA | SARDYLWEQF
TRBJ1-4 | TRBV2 | NA | ASRVFLSGLSDEKLF
TRBJ2-1 | TRBV24-1 | NA | ATSDSYSEEQF
TRBJ2-5 | TRBV18 | NA | ASSPRPGIQETQY
TRBJ2-3 | TRBV7-9 | TRBD2 | ASSPQGLAADTQY
TRBJ2-3 | TRBV10-3 | TRBD2 | AISSRDNGGGRAGDTQY
TRBJ2-3 | TRBV7-2 | TRBD2 | ASSLVFGTSGGRGDTQY